These T cell receptor beta chains were read from a single sample in a study of Graves' ophthalmopathy and Graves' hyperthyroidism. TCRdb independently ran MiXCR on the multiplex PCR reads; one entry per CDR3 protein. The table records roughly 380,000 distinct CDR3 sequences, less than 20% of them present only once. Sequenced input: peripheral blood. The receptors come from a woman aged 18 to 35 with stable Graves' hyperthyroidism. Both conserved end residues are trimmed from each CDR3.

TRBV5-1	TRBJ2-7	14	ASSLSTHRVSYEQY
TRBV11-2	TRBJ2-7	11	ASSQGHSYEQY
TRBV6-5	TRBJ2-5	12	ASSYQGTQETQY
TRBV11-2	TRBJ1-3	12	ASSLGQFGNTIY
TRBV11-1	TRBJ1-3	14	ASSLSSPGAGNTIY
TRBV20-1	TRBJ2-7	12	SASPPGITYEQY
TRBV19	TRBJ1-5	14	ASSIEGAHSNQPQH
TRBV11-2	TRBJ2-7	12	ASSLVGPDYEQY
TRBV6-5	TRBJ1-1	12	ASSYTRQVVEAF
TRBV12-3/TRBV12-4	TRBJ2-5	12	ASSYGQKLETQY
TRBV7-9	TRBJ1-1	11	ASSLVGKGGAF
TRBV6-5	TRBJ2-5	12	ASTLAGGHETQY
TRBV20-1	TRBJ2-2	14	SARPSQGASSGELF
TRBV6-5	TRBJ1-1	13	ASSISTGPNTEAF
TRBV7-9	TRBJ1-1	11	ASRQEGYTEAF
TRBV6-5	TRBJ1-2	11	ASTRTDNYGYT
TRBV6-1	TRBJ1-1	11	ASSETGYTEAF
TRBV5-1	TRBJ1-2	12	ASSSEEESYGYT
TRBV20-1	TRBJ2-7	12	SANRQGWSYEQY
TRBV12-3/TRBV12-4	TRBJ2-7	15	ASSLRGVESDGGEQY
TRBV5-1	TRBJ1-6	10	ASRINNSPLH
TRBV6-2/TRBV6-3	TRBJ2-7	10	ASSYSPLQQY
TRBV28	TRBJ1-1	11	ASITDSNTEAF
TRBV6-1	TRBJ1-5	11	ASRKGRYQPQH
TRBV27	TRBJ2-7	13	ASSIGTENIYEQY
TRBV6-1	TRBJ2-7	13	ASRGTWTDLFEQY
TRBV11-1	TRBJ1-2	12	GSSFPGQLYGYT
TRBV12-3/TRBV12-4	TRBJ1-2	9	ASSKGQVYT
TRBV20-1	TRBJ2-7	12	SATLVAGRAEQY
TRBV6-5	TRBJ2-3	13	ASSYSGGDTDTQY
TRBV4-2	TRBJ2-5	14	ASSQEASGGEETQY
TRBV6-5	TRBJ2-7	12	ASSYSSQGGEQY
TRBV19	TRBJ1-2	15	ASTTFGGGTAGYGYT
TRBV25-1	TRBJ1-1	12	ASSELDSSTEAF
TRBV11-2	TRBJ2-5	12	AISLDLGGETRY
TRBV20-1	TRBJ2-2	11	SARDLGNGELF
TRBV7-9	TRBJ2-7	10	ASSLGSDEQY
TRBV4-1	TRBJ2-2	13	ASSQRLLETGELF
TRBV7-9	TRBJ1-1	10	ASSLAGTEAF
TRBV5-1	TRBJ2-2	12	ASSLDWGTGELF
TRBV6-1	TRBJ1-5	12	ASSPTGVGQPQH
TRBV4-1	TRBJ1-2	15	ASSQPIWPGGGYGYT
TRBV10-3	TRBJ1-5	10	ATAGQGRPQH
TRBV20-1	TRBJ2-5	11	SARRGGAETQY
TRBV12-5	TRBJ1-1	14	ASGLVHPGVDTEAF
TRBV12-3/TRBV12-4	TRBJ2-4	13	ASSLLAGGPGIKY
TRBV6-1	TRBJ1-5	13	ASSGAREDNQPQH